This T cell receptor beta chain was found in a study of prognosis after radiotherapy for stage I lung cancer. Looking at the study overall: All non-small cell lung cancer patients were considered medically inoperable. Concurrent therapy with stereotactic body radiotherapy was given to no patient.

Patients were all node-negative on CT and PET/CT, lacking prior chemotherapy, radiotherapy or other malignancies. Genomic DNA served as the source from which two-round multiplex PCR generated TCR beta CDR3 amplicons. Primers targeting each individual TRBV and TRBJ gene were applied in first-round PCR. Via MiXCR, TCRdb re-called the multiplex PCR reads, giving one row per CDR3 protein. Here the sample spans around 30,000 distinct CDR3 sequences, less than 35% being singletons. The V end was cut by 4 bases, the J end by 13 bases, with 13 bases between. The germline CDR1 and CDR2 sequences are MDHEN and SYDVKM. CDR3 length: 11 amino acids. Ten or more counts support this clonotype. Its antigen is unidentified. Study findings and constraints: Post-therapy Shannon entropy was lower in patients developing distant metastases following stereotactic body radiation therapy.

Sequenced material: PBMCs, taken before or after stereotactic body radiation therapy (not recorded which). The sequence was collected from a donor of 50 years or more with non-small cell lung cancer. This chain joins TRBV28 and TRBJ1-1, with D hard to call. The CDR3 is CASSSDRNSFF. The CDR3 DNA follows: TGTGCCAGCAGTTCCGACCGTAATAGTTTCTTT.